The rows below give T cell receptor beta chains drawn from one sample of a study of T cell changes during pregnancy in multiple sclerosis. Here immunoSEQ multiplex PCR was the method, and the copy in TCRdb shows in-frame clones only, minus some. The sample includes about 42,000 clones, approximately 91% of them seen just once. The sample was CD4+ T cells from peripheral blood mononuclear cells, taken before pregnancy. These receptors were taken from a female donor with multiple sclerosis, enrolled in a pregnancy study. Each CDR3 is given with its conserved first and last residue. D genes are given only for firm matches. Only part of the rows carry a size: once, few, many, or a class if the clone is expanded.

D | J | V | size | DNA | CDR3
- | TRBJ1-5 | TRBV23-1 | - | TGCGCCAGCAGTCACCTTAATAGTAGCAATCAGCCCCAGCATTTT | CASSHLNSSNQPQHF
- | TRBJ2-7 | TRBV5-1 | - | TGCGCCAGCAGACAAGATTCCGGTATGGCGGACTACGAGCAGTACTTC | CASRQDSGMADYEQYF
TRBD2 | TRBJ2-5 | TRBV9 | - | TGTGCCAGCAGCGTAACTAGCGACGAGACCCAGTACTTC | CASSVTSDETQYF
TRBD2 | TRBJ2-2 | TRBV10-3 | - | TGTGCCATCACGGGGACTACCAACACCGGGGAGCTGTTTTTT | CAITGTTNTGELFF
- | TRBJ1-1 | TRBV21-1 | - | TGTGCCAGCAGCAAAGGGGTCCCTAGACAGGGGCTCCCTGAAGCTTTCTTT | CASSKGVPRQGLPEAFF
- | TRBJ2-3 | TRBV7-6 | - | TGTGCCAGCAGCCTAGGGGGGGGGAAGACAGATACGCAGTATTTT | CASSLGGGKTDTQYF
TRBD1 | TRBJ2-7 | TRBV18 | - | TGTGCCAGCTCATACACCAGGGACAGAACCTACGAGCAGTACTTC | CASSYTRDRTYEQYF
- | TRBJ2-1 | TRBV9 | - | TGTGCCAGCAGCGTTTTAGCGAAGGATGGGAATGAGCAGTTCTTC | CASSVLAKDGNEQFF
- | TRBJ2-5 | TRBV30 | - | TGTGCCTGGAGTGTGGGACAACAAGAGACCCAGTACTTC | CAWSVGQQETQYF
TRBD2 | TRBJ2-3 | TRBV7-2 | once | TGTGCCAGCAGCCCCAGACTAGCGGGGGCCTCAGATACGCAGTATTTT | CASSPRLAGASDTQYF
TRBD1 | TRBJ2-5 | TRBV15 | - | TGTGCCACGGGCGGGACAGGGGGCGTAAAGACCCAGTACTTC | CATGGTGGVKTQYF
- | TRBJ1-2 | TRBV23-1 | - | TGCGCCAGCAGTCAAGGGGTCTGGGGGCGAGGTGGCTACACCTTC | CASSQGVWGRGGYTF
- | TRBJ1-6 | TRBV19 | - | TGTGCCAGTAGTATAACCCAGGGCTTGTCACCCCTCCACTTT | CASSITQGLSPLHF
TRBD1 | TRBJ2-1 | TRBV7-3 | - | TGTGCCAGCAGCCCCTATGGACAGGGAACCTACAATGAGCAGTTCTTC | CASSPYGQGTYNEQFF
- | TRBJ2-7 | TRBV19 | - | TGTGCCAGTAGTGCAGGGGGACTCTACGAGCAGTACTTC | CASSAGGLYEQYF
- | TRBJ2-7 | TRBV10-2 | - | TGCGCCAGCAGTGAGTCGATAGGACTCTTCTCCTACGAGCAGTACTTC | CASSESIGLFSYEQYF
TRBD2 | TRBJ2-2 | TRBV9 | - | TGTGCCAGCAGCGTAGCGCCGGCGTCATTGGGACTAGCGGGGGGGTTCACCGGGGAGCTGTTTTTT | CASSVAPASLGLAGGFTGELFF
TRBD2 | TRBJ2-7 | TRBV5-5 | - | TGTGCCAGCAGCTCGGGGGGACTAGCGGGGCTCGAGCAGTACTTC | CASSSGGLAGLEQYF
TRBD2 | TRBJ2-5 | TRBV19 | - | TGTGCCAGTAGTATAGTCAGCGGGGGACAAGAGACCCAGTACTTC | CASSIVSGGQETQYF
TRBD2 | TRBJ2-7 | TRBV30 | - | TGTGCCTCCTCCGAGGGAGGGGTGCCTTTAGGGCAGTACTTC | CASSEGGVPLGQYF
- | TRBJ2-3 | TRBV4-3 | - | TGCGCCAGCAGCCAAGGGGGACATTTGGCTAGCACAGATACGCAGTATTTT | CASSQGGHLASTDTQYF
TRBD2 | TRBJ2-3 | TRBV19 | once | TGTGCCAGCTCAGCGGGAGGAGGGGCAGATACGCAGTATTTT | CASSAGGGADTQYF
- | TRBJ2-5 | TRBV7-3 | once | TGTGCCAGCAGCTTAGACCGGAGGGGAGAGACCCAGTACTTC | CASSLDRRGETQYF
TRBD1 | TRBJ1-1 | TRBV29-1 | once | TGCAGCGGGGTGACAGGGGTGGGAACTGAAGCTTTCTTT | CSGVTGVGTEAFF
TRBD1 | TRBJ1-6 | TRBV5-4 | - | TGTGCCAGCAGCCAACAGGGGACAGCACGTTCACCCCTCCACTTT | CASSQQGTARSPLHF
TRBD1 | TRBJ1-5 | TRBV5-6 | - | TGTGCCAGCAGCTTGACAGGGGATAATCAGCCCCAGCATTTT | CASSLTGDNQPQHF
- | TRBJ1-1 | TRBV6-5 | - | TGTGCCAGTTTTTACTCCGGGGTCACTGAAGCTTTCTTT | CASFYSGVTEAFF
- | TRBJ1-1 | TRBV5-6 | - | TGTGCCAGCAGCTTCTTGGGGGCGAAAGACACTGAAGCTTTCTTT | CASSFLGAKDTEAFF
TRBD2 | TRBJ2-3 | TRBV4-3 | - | TGCGCCAGCAGCCTGAACGCCGGGACTAGCGGGGGCGCCCCCTTGGGAGATACGCAGTATTTT | CASSLNAGTSGGAPLGDTQYF
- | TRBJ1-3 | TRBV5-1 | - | TGCGCCAGCAGCTTGTCAGATGGAAACACCATATATTTT | CASSLSDGNTIYF
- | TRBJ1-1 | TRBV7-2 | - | TGTGCCAGCAGCTTTTACCAATTTCACGCGGTTGAAGCTTTCTTT | CASSFYQFHAVEAFF
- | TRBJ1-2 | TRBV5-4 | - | TGTGCCAGCAGCCTTAGCCGGGGGTATGGCTACACCTTC | CASSLSRGYGYTF